This passage covers 8 T cell receptor beta chains from one sample sequenced in a study of T cells in Graves' hyperthyroidism and ophthalmopathy. Amplification yielded TCR beta CDR3 regions, with RNA transcripts as the source. HTBI primers were employed in a first-round RT-PCR of the TCR CDR3. TCRdb passed the multiplex PCR reads through MiXCR, listing each CDR3 protein once. The sample carries 730,000 or so distinct CDR3 sequences, 18% recorded once. Sample: blood. All receptors derive from a woman aged 45-65 years with Graves' hyperthyroidism that later progressed to Graves' ophthalmopathy.

This clonotype was detected a few times. This chain uses TRBV2 with TRBJ1-4; 10 nucleotides agree with TRBD1. V lost 1 base and J lost 2; bases outside the gene matches: 1. The germline gives CDR1 SNHLY, CDR2 FYNNEI. The CDR3 loop spans 16 amino acids. The CDR3: CASSEVTGGTNEKLFF. For the CDR3, the DNA is TGTGCCAGCAGTGAAGTGACAGGGGGCACTAATGAAAAACTGTTTTTT.

Ten or more counts support this clonotype. This rearrangement joins TRBV11-3 to TRBJ2-3; 10 positions match TRBD2. Looked up from germline, CDR1 is SGHNT and CDR2 is YENEEA. With V trimmed by 3 bases and J by 1 base, 4 bases remained unmatched. This CDR3 comprises 16 residues. The CDR3 loop is CASSFRTSGGTDTQYF. CDR3 bases: TGTGCCAGCAGCTTCAGGACTAGCGGAGGCACAGATACGCAGTATTTT.

This clonotype was observed a few times. The chain recombines TRBV20-1 with TRBJ1-5; the D gene is possibly TRBD1 (6 bases). Trimming pared 5 bases from V and 0 bases from J, leaving 14 bases between. The CDR3 loop spans 15 amino acids. Germline V CDR1 and CDR2: DFQATT, SNEGSKA (reference sequence). The CDR3 region has the DNA TGCAGTGCTGGCGGGACAATATATAGCAATCAGCCCCAGCATTTT. This encodes CSAGGTIYSNQPQHF.

The chain is built from TRBV7-3 and TRBJ1-6, with TRBD1 matching over 7 bases. Per the germline V gene, CDR1 is SGHTA and CDR2 is FQGTGA. This CDR3 contains 16 residues. The V and J ends lost 2 bases and 7 bases, in that order; junction bases with no gene match: 8. CDR3 sequence (DNA): TGTGCCAGCAGCTTACGTGCGGGACAGATCAATTCACCCCTCCACTTT. This sequence encodes CASSLRAGQINSPLHF.

This clonotype was picked up many times. V is TRBV5-8 and J is TRBJ1-1, with D unclear. Germline CDR1 is SGHTS and CDR2 is YDEGEE. This CDR3 contains 14 residues. V dropped 5 bases and J dropped 2 bases, with 13 bases sitting between them. CDR3 nucleotide sequence: TGTGCCAGCAGTTCCGATACGCCTAACACTGAAGCTTTCTTT. Amino acids: CASSSDTPNTEAFF.

The chain couples TRBV19 to TRBJ1-5; D uncertain. Per the germline V gene, CDR1 is LNHDA and CDR2 is SQIVND (reference sequence). V was pared by 4 bases and J by 4 bases, with 5 bases between. The CDR3 loop spans 12 amino acids. The CDR3 DNA sequence: TGTGCCAGTAGTACGCAGAATCAGCCCCAGCATTTT. Residues: CASSTQNQPQHF. Looking up the rest from reference TRBV19 and TRBJ1-5 gives the full variable domain: DGGITQSPKYLFRKEGQNVTLSCEQNLNHDAMYWYRQDPGQGLRLIYYSQIVNDFQKGDIAEGYSVSREKKESFPLTVTSAQKNPTAFYLCASSTQNQPQHFGDGTRLSIL.

This clonotype showed up many times. The chain couples TRBV7-3 to TRBJ1-1; 7 bases are shared with TRBD1. V trimming: 5 bases; J trimming: 1 base; junction bases outside the gene matches: 7. Germline CDR1 reads SGHTA; CDR2 reads FQGTGA. The CDR3 is made up of 15 amino acids. In nucleotides, the CDR3 is TGTGCCAGCAGCCCCGGGACAGAGCCGAACACTGAAGCTTTCTTT. Protein: CASSPGTEPNTEAFF.

In its sample, this clonotype was seen many times. The chain couples TRBV2 to TRBJ1-2; D ambiguous. V was trimmed by 11 bases and J by 4 bases, leaving 14 bases between them. CDR1 is SNHLY, CDR2 FYNNEI, per germline. CDR3 length equals 12 residues. CDR3 region: CAGTIDLYGYTF. The CDR3 DNA sequence: TGTGCCGGAACAATAGATCTCTATGGCTACACCTTC.